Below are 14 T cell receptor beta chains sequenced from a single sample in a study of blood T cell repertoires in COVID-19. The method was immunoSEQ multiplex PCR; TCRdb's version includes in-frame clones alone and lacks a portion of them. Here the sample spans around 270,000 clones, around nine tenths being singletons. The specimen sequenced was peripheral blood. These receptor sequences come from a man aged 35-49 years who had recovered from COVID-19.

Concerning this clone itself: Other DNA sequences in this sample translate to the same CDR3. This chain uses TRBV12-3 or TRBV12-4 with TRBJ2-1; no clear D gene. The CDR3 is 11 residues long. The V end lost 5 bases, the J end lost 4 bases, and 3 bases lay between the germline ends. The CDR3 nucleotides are TGTGCCAGCAGTCTGTACAATGAGCAGTTCTTC. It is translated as CASSLYNEQFF.

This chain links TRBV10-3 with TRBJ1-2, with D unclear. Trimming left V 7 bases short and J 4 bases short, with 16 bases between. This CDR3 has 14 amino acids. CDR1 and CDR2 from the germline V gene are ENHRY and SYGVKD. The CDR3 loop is CAINVVGRSYGYTF. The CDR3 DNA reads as TGTGCCATCAACGTAGTAGGTCGGAGCTATGGCTACACCTTC.

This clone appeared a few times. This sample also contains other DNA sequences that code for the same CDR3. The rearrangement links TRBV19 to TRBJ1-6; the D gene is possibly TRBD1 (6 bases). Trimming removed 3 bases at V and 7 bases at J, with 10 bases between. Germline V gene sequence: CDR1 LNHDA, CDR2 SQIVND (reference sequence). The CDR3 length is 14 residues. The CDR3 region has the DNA TGTGCCAGTAGTATCGGCGGGGGCAATTCACCCCTCCACTTT. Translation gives CASSIGGGNSPLHF.

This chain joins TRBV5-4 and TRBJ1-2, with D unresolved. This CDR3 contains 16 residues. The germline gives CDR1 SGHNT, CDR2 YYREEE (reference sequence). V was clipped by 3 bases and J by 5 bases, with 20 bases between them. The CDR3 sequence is CASSSASGSIIYGYTF. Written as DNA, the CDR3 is TGTGCCAGCAGCTCAGCCTCCGGGTCGATAATTTATGGCTACACCTTC.

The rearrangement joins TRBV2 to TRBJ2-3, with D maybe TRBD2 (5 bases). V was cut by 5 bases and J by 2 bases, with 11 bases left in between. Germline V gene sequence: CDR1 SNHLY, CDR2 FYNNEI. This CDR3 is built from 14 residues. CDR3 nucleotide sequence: TGTGCCAGCAGTCCAGAGGGATACACAGATACGCAGTATTTT. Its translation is CASSPEGYTDTQYF.

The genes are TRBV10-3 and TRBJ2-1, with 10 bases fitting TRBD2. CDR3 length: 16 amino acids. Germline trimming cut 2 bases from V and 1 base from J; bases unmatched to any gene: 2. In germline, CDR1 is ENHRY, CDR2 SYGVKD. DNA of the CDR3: TGTGCCATCAGTGAGGGAGCGGGAGGGTCCTACAATGAGCAGTTCTTC. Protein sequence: CAISEGAGGSYNEQFF.

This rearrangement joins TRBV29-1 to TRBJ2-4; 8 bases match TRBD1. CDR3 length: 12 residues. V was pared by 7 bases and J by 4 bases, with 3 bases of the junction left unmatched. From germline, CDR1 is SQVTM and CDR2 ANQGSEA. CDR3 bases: TGCAGCGCTGGGGACAGGAAAAACATTCAGTACTTC. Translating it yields CSAGDRKNIQYF.

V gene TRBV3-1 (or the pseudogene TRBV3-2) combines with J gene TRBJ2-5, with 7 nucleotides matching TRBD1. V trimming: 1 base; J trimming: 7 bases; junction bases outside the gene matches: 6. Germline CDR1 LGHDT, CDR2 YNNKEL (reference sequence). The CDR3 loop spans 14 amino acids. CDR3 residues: CASSQATGLGTQYF. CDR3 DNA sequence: TGTGCCAGCAGCCAAGCGACAGGGTTGGGGACCCAGTACTTC.

The CDR3 DNA is TGTGCCAGCTCACCACGAACAGATCAGCCCCAGCATTTT. This codes for CASSPRTDQPQHF. The V and J genes are TRBV18 and TRBJ1-5; D is undetermined. Trimming removed 1 base at V and 5 bases at J, with 6 bases between. The CDR3 totals 13 residues. CDR1 and CDR2 (germline): KGHSH, LQKENI.

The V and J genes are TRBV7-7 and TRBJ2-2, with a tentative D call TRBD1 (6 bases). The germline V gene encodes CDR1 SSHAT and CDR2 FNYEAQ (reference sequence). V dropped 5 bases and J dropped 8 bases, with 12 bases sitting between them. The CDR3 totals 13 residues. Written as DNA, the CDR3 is TGTGCCAGCAGCCAGGGGCCCTCGGGGGAGCTGTTTTTT. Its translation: CASSQGPSGELFF.

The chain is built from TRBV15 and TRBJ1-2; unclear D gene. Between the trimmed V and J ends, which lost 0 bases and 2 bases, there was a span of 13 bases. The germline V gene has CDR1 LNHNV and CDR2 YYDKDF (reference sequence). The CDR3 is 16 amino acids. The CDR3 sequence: CATSRERSRRNYGYTF. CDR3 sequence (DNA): TGTGCCACCAGCAGAGAAAGGAGTCGTAGGAACTATGGCTACACCTTC.

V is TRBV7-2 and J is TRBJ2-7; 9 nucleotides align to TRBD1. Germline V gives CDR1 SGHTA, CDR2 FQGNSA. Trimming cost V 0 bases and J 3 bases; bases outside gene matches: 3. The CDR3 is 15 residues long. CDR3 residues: CASSLAATGGYEQYF. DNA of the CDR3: TGTGCCAGCAGCTTAGCCGCGACAGGGGGCTACGAGCAGTACTTC.

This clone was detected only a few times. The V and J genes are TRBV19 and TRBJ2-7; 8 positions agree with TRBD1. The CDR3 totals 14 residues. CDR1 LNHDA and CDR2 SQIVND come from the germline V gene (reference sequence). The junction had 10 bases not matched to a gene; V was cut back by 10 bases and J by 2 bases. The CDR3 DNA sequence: TGTGCCACCAAAGACAGGGGCACCCCCTACGAGCAGTACTTC. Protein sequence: CATKDRGTPYEQYF.

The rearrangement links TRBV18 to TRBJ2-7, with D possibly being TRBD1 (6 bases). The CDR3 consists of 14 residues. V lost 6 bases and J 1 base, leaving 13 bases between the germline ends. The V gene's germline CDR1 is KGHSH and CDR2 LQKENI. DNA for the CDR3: TGTGCCAGCTCTCGCGACAGGTCATCCTACGAGCAGTACTTC. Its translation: CASSRDRSSYEQYF.